The 26 T cell receptor beta chains reported below all come from one sample, sequenced in a study of blood T cell repertoires in COVID-19. TCRdb's table, derived via immunoSEQ multiplex PCR, lists solely in-frame clones and lacks some. Of fewer than 450,000 clones listed, 87% are singletons. Material for sequencing was peripheral blood. The receptors here all came from a woman between 45 and 60 years old with COVID-19, enrolled during active disease.

The chain joins TRBV12-3 or TRBV12-4 to TRBJ1-2, with D unclear. V lost 2 bases, J lost 3 bases, and 7 bases lay in between. This CDR3 contains 13 residues. The CDR3 here is CASSLLRDYGYTF. The DNA of the CDR3 is TGTGCCAGCAGTTTACTCCGGGACTATGGCTACACCTTC.

V gene TRBV9 combines with J gene TRBJ2-1; 11 bases match TRBD2. V dropped 3 bases and J dropped 9; count of bases not matched to a gene: 8. This CDR3 spans 15 amino acids. CDR1 is SGDLS and CDR2 is YYNGEE in the germline V gene. The CDR3 DNA is TGTGCCAGCAGCGAGGGACTAGCGGATCGGAGTGAGCAGTTCTTC. It encodes CASSEGLADRSEQFF.

The chain recombines TRBV4-1 with TRBJ2-7; 12 nucleotides match TRBD2. Germline V gene lookup returns CDR1 MGHRA and CDR2 YSYEKL. The CDR3 is made up of 16 amino acids. Germline trimming cut 2 bases from V and 9 bases from J; bases unmatched to any gene: 11. CDR3 DNA sequence: TGCGCCAGCAGCCAAACCGGGGGACTAGCGGGCGGAGGGCAGTACTTC. This gives the protein CASSQTGGLAGGGQYF.

The genes are TRBV6-6 and TRBJ1-2; 8 bases are a match to TRBD1. The CDR3 runs to 12 residues. The ends lost 9 bases at V and 3 bases at J; junction bases unmatched: 3. The germline CDR1 and CDR2 sequences are MNHNY and SVGAGI (reference sequence). The CDR3 region has the DNA TGTGCCAGTTCACAGGGGGACTATGGCTACACCTTC. This codes for CASSQGDYGYTF.

The chain recombines TRBV7-9 with TRBJ1-1; 11 bases map to TRBD1. The ends lost 5 bases at V and 1 base at J; junction bases unmatched: 3. Germline CDR1 is SEHNR and CDR2 is FQNEAQ (reference sequence). The CDR3 extends over 15 amino acids. The CDR3 nucleotides read TGTGCCAGCAGCCGGACAGGGGGCTCGAACACTGAAGCTTTCTTT. This codes for CASSRTGGSNTEAFF.

V usage is TRBV11-1 and J usage is TRBJ2-4; a weak D match, TRBD1 (7 bases). Looked up from germline, CDR1 is SGHAT and CDR2 is FQDESV (reference sequence). V was cut by 5 bases and J by 13 bases, with 15 bases left in between. The CDR3 has 12 amino acids. CDR3 loop: CASSSQGGGQYF. The CDR3 DNA sequence: TGTGCCAGCAGCAGCCAGGGGGGTGGCCAGTACTTC.

This clone was counted a single time. The CDR3 DNA reads as TGTGCCTGGAGTGTCCCTAGCGGGAGCTCGAATGAGCAGTTCTTC. Amino acid sequence: CAWSVPSGSSNEQFF. The chain employs TRBV30 and TRBJ2-1; 10 bases map to TRBD2. V trimming: 0 bases; J trimming: 7 bases; junction bases outside the gene matches: 6. CDR1 and CDR2 from the germline V gene are GTSNPN and SVGIG (reference sequence). This CDR3 is built from 15 residues.

This chain links TRBV6-1 with TRBJ1-5, with D unresolved. Germline CDR1 is MNHNS and CDR2 is SASEGT. Trimming took 2 bases from V and 1 from J, leaving 9 bases between them. The CDR3 loop spans 15 amino acids. The chain's CDR3 is CASSESDLSNQPQHF. The CDR3 DNA reads TGTGCCAGCAGTGAATCCGACTTGAGCAATCAGCCCCAGCATTTT.

The table lists this clone with a count of one. The CDR3 loop reads CASTLRNRGNNEQFF. CDR3 DNA: TGTGCCAGCACCCTCCGGAACCGGGGAAACAATGAGCAGTTCTTC. The chain has TRBV11-3 and TRBJ2-1, with D maybe TRBD2 (5 bases). Deletions cut 7 bases from V and 5 bases from J, with 18 bases between. The CDR3 has 15 amino acids. From germline, CDR1 is SGHNT and CDR2 YENEEA.

This clone occurred a few times. The chain combines TRBV2 with TRBJ2-7; weak D call: TRBD1 (6 bases). V was pared by 4 bases and J by 5 bases, with 12 bases between. The CDR3 extends over 13 amino acids. Germline V gene sequence: CDR1 SNHLY, CDR2 FYNNEI. The CDR3 loop reads CASSVRGSHEQYF. In DNA form, the CDR3 reads TGTGCCAGCAGTGTCAGGGGAAGCCACGAGCAGTACTTC.

The rearrangement joins TRBV30 to TRBJ1-1; D unresolved. V lost 4 bases and J 3 bases, leaving 9 bases between the germline ends. Germline lookup yields CDR1 GTSNPN and CDR2 SVGIG (reference sequence). The CDR3 runs to 12 residues. The CDR3 DNA sequence: TGTGCCTGGAATGGCAGATACACTGAAGCTTTCTTT. Protein product: CAWNGRYTEAFF.

V usage is TRBV19 and J usage is TRBJ2-1; 7 nucleotides align to TRBD2. CDR3 length equals 17 residues. Germline values: CDR1 LNHDA, CDR2 SQIVND (reference sequence). V trimming: 1 base; J trimming: 6 bases; junction bases outside the gene matches: 12. The CDR3 DNA is TGTGCCAGTAGTATAGGGGGTGTGGGAGGGCCCTCCAATGAGCAGTTCTTC. Amino acids: CASSIGGVGGPSNEQFF.

A few counts support this clone. The chain joins TRBV12-5 to TRBJ1-1; no reliable D call. Trimming took off 4 bases at V and 11 bases at J, with 14 bases between the two ends. This CDR3 has 12 amino acids. The germline V gene encodes CDR1 LGHNT and CDR2 FRNRAP. In DNA, the CDR3 is TGTGCTAGTGGTTCGCCGACCACGCGGGCTTTCTTT. Translated: CASGSPTTRAFF.

The chain is built from TRBV5-5 and TRBJ2-1, with TRBD2 identical over 15 bases. The CDR3 sequence is 16 residues long. The V gene's germline CDR1 is SGHKS and CDR2 YYEKEE (reference sequence). Trimming took 4 bases from V and 12 from J; bases not matched to a gene: 11. The CDR3 sequence: CASSTGWTSGRVGQFF. The CDR3 DNA sequence: TGTGCCAGCAGCACGGGTTGGACTAGCGGGAGGGTCGGGCAGTTCTTC.

This chain links TRBV5-5 with TRBJ2-2; D is possibly TRBD2 (6 bases). Per the germline V gene, CDR1 is SGHKS and CDR2 is YYEKEE (reference sequence). The CDR3 is 17 amino acids. The V end was cut by 1 base, the J end by 0 bases, with 13 bases between. Here the CDR3 reads CASSLIPRGANTGELFF. CDR3 DNA sequence: TGTGCCAGCAGCTTGATCCCGCGGGGCGCGAACACCGGGGAGCTGTTTTTT. Complete variable domain (other parts from reference TRBV5-5 and TRBJ2-2): DAGVTQSPTHLIKTRGQQVTLRCSPISGHKSVSWYQQVLGQGPQFIFQYYEKEERGRGNFPDRFSARQFPNYSSELNVNALLLGDSALYLCASSLIPRGANTGELFFGEGSRLTVL.

The rearrangement uses TRBV9 and TRBJ2-1; 7 nucleotides agree with TRBD2. V dropped 3 bases and J dropped 3; count of bases not matched to a gene: 6. CDR3 length equals 15 residues. Germline V gene sequence: CDR1 SGDLS, CDR2 YYNGEE. The CDR3 is CASSENGDYYNEQFF. The CDR3 bases are TGTGCCAGCAGCGAAAATGGGGACTACTACAATGAGCAGTTCTTC.

V and J are TRBV7-2 and TRBJ1-4, with D unresolved. The V gene lost 5 bases and the J gene lost 8 bases, with 12 bases spanning the gap. Per the germline V gene, CDR1 is SGHTA and CDR2 is FQGNSA. The CDR3 length is 13 residues. The CDR3 DNA follows: TGTGCCAGCAGCCAGGCCTACAAGGAAAAACTGTTTTTT. Protein product: CASSQAYKEKLFF.

This rearrangement joins TRBV7-3 to TRBJ2-2; D remains ambiguous. V lost 5 bases to trimming and J lost 3 bases, with 10 bases between them. The CDR3 runs to 14 residues. Per germline, CDR1 SGHTA and CDR2 FQGTGA. In DNA form, the CDR3 reads TGTGCCAGCAGCCTGGTCACTTACACCGGGGAGCTGTTTTTT. Its translation: CASSLVTYTGELFF.

V gene TRBV11-3 combines with J gene TRBJ2-3; TRBD2 matches 14 bases. J lost 5 bases, V lost 5 bases, and 6 bases had no gene match. CDR3 length: 16 amino acids. Germline V gives CDR1 SGHNT, CDR2 YENEEA. CDR3 nucleotide sequence: TGTGCCAGCAGCGGAGGGACTAGCGGGAGAAAAGATACGCAGTATTTT. Translation gives CASSGGTSGRKDTQYF.

The chain carries TRBV6-5 and TRBJ1-2; TRBD1 matches at 9 bases. Germline V gene data show CDR1 as MNHEY and CDR2 as SVGAGI. This CDR3 has 16 amino acids. The trim removed 0 bases at V and 2 bases at J, leaving 4 bases unmatched. The CDR3 region has the DNA TGTGCCAGCAGTTACTCGCCCGGGACAGGGAACTATGGCTACACCTTC. Translated, it gives CASSYSPGTGNYGYTF.

The rearrangement uses TRBV12-5 and TRBJ2-7; a possible D gene is TRBD2 (6 bases). This CDR3 comprises 14 residues. Trimming stripped 5 bases from V and 2 bases from J, with 13 bases between. CDR1 and CDR2 from the germline V gene are LGHNT and FRNRAP. The CDR3 protein is CASGPTGTAYEQYF. CDR3 nucleotides: TGTGCTAGTGGTCCAACCGGGACTGCCTACGAGCAGTACTTC.

The chain recombines TRBV10-3 with TRBJ1-2; 8 bases match TRBD1. Unmatched junction bases numbered 4, after V lost 5 bases and J lost 8 bases. Germline V gene sequence: CDR1 ENHRY, CDR2 SYGVKD. This CDR3 region has 12 residues. The DNA for the CDR3 is TGTGCCATCAGTAAACAGGGGGGCGGCTACACCTTC. Protein sequence: CAISKQGGGYTF.

This chain uses TRBV3-1 (or the pseudogene TRBV3-2) with TRBJ2-1, with TRBD1 matching 9 bases. Germline CDR1 is LGHDT and CDR2 is YNNKEL (reference sequence). The CDR3 extends over 15 amino acids. Unmatched junction bases numbered 7, after V lost 4 bases and J lost 6 bases. The CDR3 spells CASSPSGQGSNEQFF. DNA of the CDR3: TGTGCCAGCAGCCCTTCGGGACAGGGCAGCAATGAGCAGTTCTTC.

CDR3 bases: TGTGCCAGCAGTGAAGCTGGACAGGGGCTATATGGCTACACCTTC. Encoded protein: CASSEAGQGLYGYTF. This chain joins TRBV2 and TRBJ1-2, with 9 bases matching TRBD1. V lost 0 bases to trimming and J lost 5 bases; unmatched junction nucleotides: 4. The CDR3 runs 15 residues. CDR1 is SNHLY and CDR2 is FYNNEI in the germline V gene.

The chain combines TRBV7-2 with TRBJ1-2; TRBD1 matches at 10 bases. Germline CDR1 and CDR2: SGHTA and FQGNSA. V was pared by 5 bases and J by 2 bases, with 5 bases of the junction left unmatched. The CDR3 contains 15 residues. The CDR3 DNA is TGTGCCAGCAGCCCTAGGACAGGGGGGAACTATGGCTACACCTTC. Protein sequence: CASSPRTGGNYGYTF.

The V gene is TRBV5-5, the J gene TRBJ2-1; D gene unclear. The CDR3 length is 13 residues. Germline assignment: CDR1 SGHKS and CDR2 YYEKEE (reference sequence). Trimming left V 0 bases short and J 10 bases short, with 11 bases between. The CDR3 DNA reads TGTGCCAGCAGCTTGGCTCTTTACTACGAGCAGTTCTTC. Protein sequence: CASSLALYYEQFF.